Below, 24 T cell receptor beta chains from the same sample are listed, as sequenced in a study of cytomegalovirus exposure and HLA in healthy donors. The assay was immunoSEQ multiplex PCR, and TCRdb's table has in-frame clones only and misses some. The sample has a few hundred thousand clones, 80% to 90% seen once. Material for sequencing was PBMCs. The origin of the receptors is a woman in her late teens or twenties in good health and CMV-seronegative.

CDR3 sequence reads: CASKKTGTLTYEQYF. CDR3 nucleotide sequence: TGTGCCAGCAAAAAGACCGGGACACTAACCTACGAGCAGTACTTC. This chain uses TRBV6-5 with TRBJ2-7; a weak D match, TRBD1 (6 bases). This CDR3 comprises 15 residues. Germline V CDR1 and CDR2: MNHEY, SVGAGI. V was shortened by 7 bases and J by 2 bases, with 18 bases between the two germline ends.

The count of this clone is one. Written as DNA, the CDR3 is TGTGCCAGCAGCGCCACGGGAGGACCTTACAATGAGCAGTTCTTC. It specifies CASSATGGPYNEQFF. The V gene is TRBV9, the J gene TRBJ2-1, with 7 bases aligning to TRBD2. The CDR3 is 15 amino acids. V shed 3 bases and J 4 bases; nucleotides not matched to a gene: 7. CDR1 and CDR2 (germline): SGDLS, YYNGEE.

The genes are TRBV6-1 and TRBJ1-2, with D possibly TRBD1 on 5 matching bases. Germline V lookup: CDR1 MNHNS, CDR2 SASEGT. CDR3 size: 16 residues. V was pared by 2 bases and J by 2 bases, with 15 bases between. The chain's CDR3 is CASSEPDRVTNYGYTF. The CDR3 coding sequence is TGTGCCAGCAGTGAACCAGACAGAGTTACCAACTATGGCTACACCTTC.

V usage is TRBV6-5 and J usage is TRBJ2-7, with D hard to call. CDR3 length: 12 amino acids. V lost 6 bases and J lost 4, with 10 bases in between. Germline values: CDR1 MNHEY, CDR2 SVGAGI. This chain's CDR3 is CASRREDYEQYF. The CDR3 DNA reads TGTGCCAGCAGACGCGAAGATTACGAGCAGTACTTC.

CDR3 nucleotides: TGCAGCGTTGAAGTGGCCCGGGGTCAGCCCCAGCATTTT. This translates into CSVEVARGQPQHF. The chain combines TRBV29-1 with TRBJ1-5; no firm D call. Germline assignment: CDR1 SQVTM and CDR2 ANQGSEA. V gave up 1 base and J gave up 6 bases, with 10 bases separating them. This CDR3 contains 13 residues.

Comments on this clone: One junction end disagrees with the germline gene, perhaps due to a read error. The chain uses TRBV7-7 and TRBJ2-1; the match to TRBD1 covers 8 bases. Germline values: CDR1 SSHAT, CDR2 FNYEAQ (reference sequence). The length of the CDR3 is 15 residues. This CDR3 reads CASSLQGASGNEQFF. The CDR3 region has the DNA TGTGCTAGCAGCCTCCAGGGGGCATCGGGAAATGAGCAGTTCTTC.

The gene calls are TRBV28 and TRBJ1-2; a possible D gene is TRBD1 (6 bases). Trimming pared 3 bases from V and 4 bases from J, leaving 12 bases between. Germline V gives CDR1 MDHEN, CDR2 SYDVKM. The CDR3 has 14 amino acids. The CDR3 DNA follows: TGTGCCAGCAGTTTGTACAGGGACGGCTATGGCTACACCTTC. Protein sequence: CASSLYRDGYGYTF.

The chain couples TRBV10-3 to TRBJ1-2; D is unclear. Trimming pared 4 bases from V and 0 bases from J, leaving 6 bases between. The CDR3 extends over 13 amino acids. Germline V gene lookup returns CDR1 ENHRY and CDR2 SYGVKD. The CDR3 sequence: CAISVEANYGYTF. The CDR3 DNA is TGTGCCATCAGTGTGGAGGCTAACTATGGCTACACCTTC.

The chain links TRBV7-8 to TRBJ1-2; 9 bases map to TRBD1. V lost 5 bases to trimming and J lost 5 bases; unmatched junction nucleotides: 3. CDR3 size: 13 residues. Germline CDR1 is SGHVS and CDR2 is FQNEAQ. The CDR3 is CASSPGTGYGYTF. Written as DNA, the CDR3 is TGTGCCAGCAGCCCGGGGACAGGGTATGGCTACACCTTC.

V usage is TRBV28 and J usage is TRBJ2-7; possible D gene TRBD1, 6 bases. V dropped 7 bases and J dropped 6 bases, with 28 bases sitting between them. Germline V lookup: CDR1 MDHEN, CDR2 SYDVKM. The CDR3 has 17 residues. The CDR3 spells CASTIRRVGGIVGEQYF. The CDR3 DNA follows: TGTGCCAGCACAATCCGGCGGGTAGGGGGTATTGTTGGCGAGCAGTACTTC. Supplemented by reference TRBV28 and TRBJ2-7, the full variable domain reads DVKVTQSSRYLVKRTGEKVFLECVQDMDHENMFWYRQDPGLGLRLIYFSYDVKMKEKGDIPEGYSVSREKKERFSLILESASTNQTSMYLCASTIRRVGGIVGEQYFGPGTRLTVT.

The rearrangement joins TRBV5-1 to TRBJ2-1; tentatively, D is TRBD2 (6 bases). The V end was cut by 0 bases, the J end by 4 bases, with 14 bases between. The CDR3 spans 16 residues. Germline CDR1 is SGHRS and CDR2 is YFSETQ. The CDR3 loop reads CASSLERAVGYNEQFF. The CDR3 coding sequence is TGCGCCAGCAGCTTGGAGCGGGCAGTTGGGTACAATGAGCAGTTCTTC.

This rearrangement joins TRBV15 to TRBJ2-2, with D unresolved. Germline-derived CDR1 and CDR2 are LNHNV and YYDKDF (reference sequence). CDR3 length equals 12 residues. V was cut by 7 bases and J by 4 bases, with 7 bases left in between. The CDR3 is CATIRATGELFF. The CDR3 region has the DNA TGTGCCACCATCCGCGCCACCGGGGAGCTGTTTTTT.

V usage is TRBV30 and J usage is TRBJ2-3, with D possibly matching TRBD2 (7 bases). Trimming took off 3 bases at V and 11 bases at J, with 21 bases between the two ends. The germline V gene has CDR1 GTSNPN and CDR2 SVGIG (reference sequence). This CDR3 spans 14 amino acids. The CDR3 loop is CAWSLRGGLGGQYF. CDR3 in DNA: TGTGCCTGGAGCCTTCGCGGGGGCCTCGGCGGGCAGTATTTT. The full variable domain, in which reference TRBV30 and TRBJ2-3 provide the parts outside the CDR3, is SQTIHQWPATLVQPVGSPLSLECTVEGTSNPNLYWYRQAAGRGLQLLFYSVGIGQISSEVPQNLSASRPQDRQFILSSKKLLLSDSGFYLCAWSLRGGLGGQYFGPGTRLTVL.

This chain connects TRBV6-5 to TRBJ1-1; perhaps TRBD1 as D (5 bases). CDR1 MNHEY and CDR2 SVGAGI come from the germline V gene. Trimming removed 6 bases from V and 1 base from J, with 12 bases in between. The CDR3 runs to 14 residues. CDR3 coding DNA: TGTGCCAGCAGCAAGGGGCTCAGGAACACTGAAGCTTTCTTT. It codes for CASSKGLRNTEAFF.

The chain employs TRBV27 and TRBJ2-7; perhaps TRBD1 as D (6 bases). This CDR3 has 14 amino acids. V gave up 3 bases and J gave up 3 bases, with 12 bases separating them. Germline CDR1 and CDR2: MNHEY and SMNVEV (reference sequence). CDR3 DNA: TGTGCCAGCAGTTTCCAGGGGCCCATCTACGAGCAGTACTTC. It codes for CASSFQGPIYEQYF.

This clone was recorded once. V usage is TRBV18 and J usage is TRBJ1-4; no reliable D call. V was shortened by 1 base and J by 4 bases, with 10 bases between the two germline ends. The germline CDR1 and CDR2 sequences are KGHSH and LQKENI. The CDR3 is 15 amino acids. CDR3 residues: CASSPRAEINEKLFF. DNA for the CDR3: TGTGCCAGCTCACCACGGGCAGAAATTAATGAAAAACTGTTTTTT.

This clone was recorded only once. This chain joins TRBV28 and TRBJ2-7; 7 bases are shared with TRBD1. CDR1 and CDR2 (germline): MDHEN, SYDVKM. Unmatched junction bases numbered 11, after V lost 3 bases and J lost 3 bases. The CDR3 spans 16 residues. The CDR3 region has the DNA TGTGCCAGCAGTTTCCAGTCGGGCAGGGGGAACTACGAGCAGTACTTC. Its translation is CASSFQSGRGNYEQYF.

The chain employs TRBV5-1 and TRBJ2-5; TRBD2 aligns across 9 bases. Germline values: CDR1 SGHRS, CDR2 YFSETQ. V was clipped by 0 bases and J by 5 bases; unmatched bases: 5. This CDR3 has 15 residues. The CDR3 coding sequence is TGCGCCAGCAGCTTGGTTCCTAGCGGGACCGAGACCCAGTACTTC. Its protein is CASSLVPSGTETQYF.

The count of this clone is one. The gene calls are TRBV7-9 and TRBJ2-3, with TRBD1 matching 7 bases. J gave up 3 bases and V 7 bases, and 4 bases lay outside the gene matches. The CDR3 runs 13 residues. Germline lookup yields CDR1 SEHNR and CDR2 FQNEAQ (reference sequence). The CDR3 nucleotides read TGTGCCAGCAAGGGGGCCGCGACAGATACGCAGTATTTT. This sequence encodes CASKGAATDTQYF.

This clone was counted a few times. The chain combines TRBV19 with TRBJ2-7, with D maybe TRBD2 (6 bases). The germline V gene has CDR1 LNHDA and CDR2 SQIVND (reference sequence). Trimming cost V 7 bases and J 3 bases, with 16 bases left between them. The CDR3 runs to 14 residues. CDR3 in amino acids: CASTSTSNHYEQYF. The CDR3 bases are TGTGCCAGTACGAGCACTAGCAATCACTACGAGCAGTACTTC.

The chain combines TRBV5-5 with TRBJ2-7; the match to TRBD2 covers 8 bases. This CDR3 comprises 15 residues. V shed 5 bases and J 0 bases; nucleotides not matched to a gene: 7. Germline CDR1 SGHKS, CDR2 YYEKEE (reference sequence). The CDR3 spells CASSRTSGDSYEQYF. CDR3 DNA: TGTGCCAGCAGTCGAACTAGCGGAGACTCCTACGAGCAGTACTTC.

The CDR3 spells CASSVAAGLADTQYF. Here the CDR3 DNA reads TGTGCCAGCAGCGTAGCGGCGGGCCTGGCAGATACGCAGTATTTT. J is TRBJ2-3 and V is TRBV9; D possibly corresponds to TRBD2 (5 bases). The V gene lost 0 bases and the J gene lost 4 bases, with 12 bases spanning the gap. Germline loops: CDR1 SGDLS, CDR2 YYNGEE. The CDR3 spans 15 residues.

This clone was seen a handful of times. The chain is built from TRBV4-2 and TRBJ2-7, with 10 bases aligning to TRBD1. V dropped 3 bases and J dropped 4; count of bases not matched to a gene: 6. The germline gives CDR1 LGHNA, CDR2 YNFKEQ. The CDR3 runs 15 residues. This CDR3 reads CASSQRGQGWYEQYF. CDR3 DNA sequence: TGTGCCAGCAGCCAGAGGGGACAGGGGTGGTACGAGCAGTACTTC.

The chain has TRBV5-1 and TRBJ2-7; 10 positions agree with TRBD2. CDR1 and CDR2 (germline): SGHRS, YFSETQ. J gave up 3 bases and V 4 bases, and 4 bases lay outside the gene matches. This CDR3 comprises 14 residues. The CDR3 bases are TGCGCCAGCAGCCCACGACTAGCGGGCTACGAGCAGTACTTC. Its translation is CASSPRLAGYEQYF.